The 13 T cell receptor beta chains below all came from one sample that was sequenced in a study of beta chain features in type 1 diabetes (dated by TCRdb to about 2018). The receptor library was made with the immunoSEQ multiplex PCR assay. The entire isolated RNA was reverse transcribed using the High Capacity cDNA Reverse Transcription Kit, and thus expressed TCRB transcripts were sequenced. Entries here come from immuneACCESS through TCRdb and include only in-frame sequences with V and J called. Some clones fail to appear in such tables; in the studies checked, an unresolved V gene covers under half of the shortfall, and the cause of the remainder is unknown. This sample has about 340,000 clones in its table, and 6.5% to 10% of those were observed once. Clones ranked in the top ten supply less than 0.5% of the sample. Sequencing was performed on central memory CD4+ T cells from blood. All receptors come from a young woman in good health.

This chain connects TRBV4-3 to TRBJ1-1; 7 bases are shared with TRBD1. After removal of 4 bases from V and 0 bases from J, the junction contained 2 bases not matched to a gene. The CDR3 contains 14 residues. Germline loops: CDR1 LGHNA, CDR2 YSLEER. CDR3 bases: TGCGCCAGCAGCCGGGACAGCATGAACACTGAAGCTTTCTTT. Its protein product is CASSRDSMNTEAFF.

This clone came up many times. The chain combines TRBV7-8 with TRBJ2-1, with D possibly being TRBD1 (6 bases). Trimming took off 5 bases at V and 1 base at J, with 15 bases between the two ends. The V gene's germline CDR1 is SGHVS and CDR2 FQNEAQ. The CDR3 length is 16 residues. The CDR3 loop reads CASSPGPGASYNEQFF. CDR3 DNA sequence: TGTGCCAGCAGCCCGGGTCCAGGGGCATCCTACAATGAGCAGTTCTTC.

This clone was seen a handful of times. This chain connects TRBV7-3 to TRBJ2-1; TRBD1 agrees at 8 bases. J gave up 10 bases and V 4 bases, and 6 bases lay outside the gene matches. This CDR3 has 13 residues. Germline V gives CDR1 SGHTA, CDR2 FQGTGA. The CDR3 coding sequence is TGTGCCAGCAGCTCACAACGACAGGGGGAGCAGTTCTTC. It is translated as CASSSQRQGEQFF.

This clone was seen more than once but under ten times. The chain employs TRBV7-8 and TRBJ2-3; TRBD2 might be the D (5 bases). The CDR3 length is 13 residues. V was clipped by 2 bases and J by 8 bases, with 11 bases between them. The germline CDR1 and CDR2 sequences are SGHVS and FQNEAQ. CDR3: CASSLPERITQYF. CDR3 nucleotide sequence: TGTGCCAGCAGCTTACCTGAGCGGATTACGCAGTATTTT.

The chain employs TRBV7-9 and TRBJ1-1; TRBD1 might be the D (6 bases). This CDR3 comprises 14 residues. Germline CDR1 SEHNR, CDR2 FQNEAQ (reference sequence). Trimming took off 5 bases at V and 5 bases at J, with 15 bases between the two ends. Here the CDR3 DNA reads TGTGCCAGCAGCCAACGCCACAGGGCTACTGAAGCTTTCTTT. Protein sequence: CASSQRHRATEAFF. The variable domain in full, with the rest retrieved from reference TRBV7-9 and TRBJ1-1, is DTGVSQNPRHKITKRGQNVTFRCDPISEHNRLYWYRQTLGQGPEFLTYFQNEAQLEKSRLLSDRFSAERPKGSFSTLEIQRTEQGDSAMYLCASSQRHRATEAFFGQGTRLTVV.

This clone showed up just a few times. This rearrangement joins TRBV7-2 to TRBJ2-5, with D possibly TRBD2 on 6 matching bases. Trimming pared 8 bases from V and 6 bases from J, leaving 19 bases between. The germline gives CDR1 SGHTA, CDR2 FQGNSA. This CDR3 has 14 residues. The CDR3 reads CASSKGGGFKTQYF. DNA of the CDR3: TGTGCCAGCTCTAAGGGAGGTGGGTTTAAGACCCAGTACTTC. Filled out from reference TRBV7-2 and TRBJ2-5, the complete variable domain reads GAGVSQSPSNKVTEKGKDVELRCDPISGHTALYWYRQSLGQGLEFLIYFQGNSAPDKSGLPSDRFSAERTGGSVSTLTIQRTQQEDSAVYLCASSKGGGFKTQYFGPGTRLLVL.

This clone was seen only a few times. The DNA for the CDR3 is TGCGCCAGCAGCAAGCAAGGGGAGAACTATGGCTACACCTTC. Protein: CASSKQGENYGYTF. This chain connects TRBV5-1 to TRBJ1-2; the D gene is possibly TRBD1 (5 bases). The germline gives CDR1 SGHRS, CDR2 YFSETQ. Trimming took off 4 bases at V and 2 bases at J, with 12 bases between the two ends. The CDR3 runs 14 residues.

This chain joins TRBV7-8 and TRBJ1-5, with D tentatively TRBD1 (5 bases). Trimming removed 3 bases at V and 7 bases at J, with 13 bases between. Germline CDR1 SGHVS, CDR2 FQNEAQ. The length of the CDR3 is 14 residues. This chain's CDR3 is CASSFRGTGQPQHF. Written as DNA, the CDR3 is TGTGCCAGCAGCTTTCGGGGGACCGGCCAGCCCCAGCATTTT.

The sample holds a few counts of this clone. As DNA, the CDR3 is TGTGCCAGCAGCCCGCGGGCCTCCTACGAGCAGTACTTC. As protein: CASSPRASYEQYF. The chain uses TRBV7-2 and TRBJ2-7; perhaps TRBD2 as D (5 bases). Trimming took off 5 bases at V and 0 bases at J, with 8 bases between the two ends. The CDR3 consists of 13 residues. Per germline, CDR1 SGHTA and CDR2 FQGNSA.

This rearrangement joins TRBV2 to TRBJ1-4; no clear D. The CDR3 covers 15 residues. The germline V gene has CDR1 SNHLY and CDR2 FYNNEI. Between the trimmed V and J ends, which lost 7 bases and 0 bases, there was a span of 12 bases. CDR3 DNA: TGTGCCAGCATGAGGATACTTGCAACTAATGAAAAACTGTTTTTT. Translated, it gives CASMRILATNEKLFF.

In this sample, this clone turned up many times. The chain carries TRBV7-2 and TRBJ2-3; TRBD2 matches 11 bases. The germline CDR1 and CDR2 sequences are SGHTA and FQGNSA. Germline trimming cut 1 base from V and 4 bases from J; bases unmatched to any gene: 4. There are 16 residues in the CDR3. The CDR3 here is CASSLVAGGPADTQYF. As DNA, the CDR3 is TGTGCCAGCAGCTTAGTAGCGGGAGGGCCAGCAGATACGCAGTATTTT.

The chain carries TRBV28 and TRBJ2-2; D is ambiguous. Trimming took 8 bases from V and 2 from J, leaving 9 bases between them. The CDR3 length is 13 residues. Looked up from germline, CDR1 is MDHEN and CDR2 is SYDVKM. CDR3 coding DNA: TGTGCCAGCCCGGACGTAAACACCGGGGAGCTGTTTTTT. It yields the protein CASPDVNTGELFF.

The rearrangement uses TRBV4-1 and TRBJ1-2; D call uncertain. The germline V and J ends were trimmed by 0 bases and 14 bases, with 10 bases remaining between them. This CDR3 comprises 11 residues. Germline lookup yields CDR1 MGHRA and CDR2 YSYEKL. CDR3 sequence reads: CASSQDYGLTF. CDR3 DNA: TGCGCCAGCAGCCAAGATTATGGGTTAACCTTC.